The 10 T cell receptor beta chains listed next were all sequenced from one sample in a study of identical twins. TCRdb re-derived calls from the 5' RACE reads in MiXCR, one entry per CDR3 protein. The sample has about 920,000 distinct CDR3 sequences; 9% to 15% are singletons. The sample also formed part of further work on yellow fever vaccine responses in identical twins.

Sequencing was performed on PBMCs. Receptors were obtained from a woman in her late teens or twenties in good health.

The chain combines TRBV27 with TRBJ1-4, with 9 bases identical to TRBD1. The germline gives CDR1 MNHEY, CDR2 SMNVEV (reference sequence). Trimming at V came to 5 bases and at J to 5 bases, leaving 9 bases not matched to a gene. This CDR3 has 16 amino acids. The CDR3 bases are TGTGCCAGCAGTCAAACCACGACAGGGGGGAATGAAAAACTGTTTTTT. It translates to CASSQTTTGGNEKLFF.

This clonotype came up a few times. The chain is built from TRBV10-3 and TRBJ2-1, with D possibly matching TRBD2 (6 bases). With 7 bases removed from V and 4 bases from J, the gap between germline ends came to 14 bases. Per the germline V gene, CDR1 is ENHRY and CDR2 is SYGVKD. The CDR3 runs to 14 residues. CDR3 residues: CAITPGSGYNEQFF. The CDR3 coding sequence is TGTGCCATCACCCCCGGTAGCGGTTACAATGAGCAGTTCTTC.

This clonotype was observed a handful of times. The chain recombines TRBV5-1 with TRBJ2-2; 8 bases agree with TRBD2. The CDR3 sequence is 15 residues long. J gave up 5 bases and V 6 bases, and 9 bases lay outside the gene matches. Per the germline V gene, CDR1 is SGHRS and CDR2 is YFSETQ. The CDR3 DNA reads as TGCGCCAGCAAGACGGGAGGGCCGCGTACCGGGGAGCTGTTTTTT. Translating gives CASKTGGPRTGELFF.

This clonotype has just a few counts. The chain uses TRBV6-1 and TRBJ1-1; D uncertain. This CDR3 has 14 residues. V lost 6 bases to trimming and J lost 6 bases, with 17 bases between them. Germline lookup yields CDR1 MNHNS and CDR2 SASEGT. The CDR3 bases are TGTGCCAGCAGGCCCGCGGAGGCCGGGGCTGAAGCTTTCTTT. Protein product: CASRPAEAGAEAFF.

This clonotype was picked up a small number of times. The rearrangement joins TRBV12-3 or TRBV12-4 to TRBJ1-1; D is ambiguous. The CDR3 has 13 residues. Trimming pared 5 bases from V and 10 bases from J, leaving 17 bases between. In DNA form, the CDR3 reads TGTGCCAGCAGTCCCCGGAGGGCCTCCAGAGCTTTCTTT. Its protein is CASSPRRASRAFF.

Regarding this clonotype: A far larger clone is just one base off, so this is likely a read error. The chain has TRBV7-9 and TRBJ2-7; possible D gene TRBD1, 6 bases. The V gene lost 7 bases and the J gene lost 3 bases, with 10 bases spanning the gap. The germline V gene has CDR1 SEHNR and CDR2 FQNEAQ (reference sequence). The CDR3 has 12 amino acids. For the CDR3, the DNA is TGTGCCAGCACCCCGGACAGCTACGAGCAGTACTTC. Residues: CASTPDSYEQYF.

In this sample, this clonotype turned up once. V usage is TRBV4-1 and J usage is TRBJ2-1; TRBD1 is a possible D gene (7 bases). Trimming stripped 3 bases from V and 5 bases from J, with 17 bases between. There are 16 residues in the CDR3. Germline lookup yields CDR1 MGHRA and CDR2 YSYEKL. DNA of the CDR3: TGCGCCAGCAGCCAGACAGGGAAGTGGGGGGACAATGAGCAGTTCTTC. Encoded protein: CASSQTGKWGDNEQFF.

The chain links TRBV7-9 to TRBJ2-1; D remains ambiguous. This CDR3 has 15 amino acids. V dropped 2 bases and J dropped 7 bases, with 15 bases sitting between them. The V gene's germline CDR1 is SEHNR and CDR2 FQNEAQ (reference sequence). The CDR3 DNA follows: TGTGCCAGCAGCTTATTGTTGGGTATGTTGAATGAGCAGTTCTTC. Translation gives CASSLLLGMLNEQFF.

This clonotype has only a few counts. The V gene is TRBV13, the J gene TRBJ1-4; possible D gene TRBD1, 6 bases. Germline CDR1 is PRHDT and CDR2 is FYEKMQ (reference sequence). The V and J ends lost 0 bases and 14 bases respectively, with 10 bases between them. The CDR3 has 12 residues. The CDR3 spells CASSLGIGQLFF. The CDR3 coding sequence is TGTGCCAGCAGCTTAGGGATAGGACAGCTGTTTTTT.

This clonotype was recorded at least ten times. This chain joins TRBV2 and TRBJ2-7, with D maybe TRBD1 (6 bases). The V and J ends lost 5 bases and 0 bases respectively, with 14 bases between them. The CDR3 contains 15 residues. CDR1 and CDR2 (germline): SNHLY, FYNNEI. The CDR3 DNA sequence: TGTGCCAGCAGTAACTACGAGACAGGCTCCTACGAGCAGTACTTC. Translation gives CASSNYETGSYEQYF.